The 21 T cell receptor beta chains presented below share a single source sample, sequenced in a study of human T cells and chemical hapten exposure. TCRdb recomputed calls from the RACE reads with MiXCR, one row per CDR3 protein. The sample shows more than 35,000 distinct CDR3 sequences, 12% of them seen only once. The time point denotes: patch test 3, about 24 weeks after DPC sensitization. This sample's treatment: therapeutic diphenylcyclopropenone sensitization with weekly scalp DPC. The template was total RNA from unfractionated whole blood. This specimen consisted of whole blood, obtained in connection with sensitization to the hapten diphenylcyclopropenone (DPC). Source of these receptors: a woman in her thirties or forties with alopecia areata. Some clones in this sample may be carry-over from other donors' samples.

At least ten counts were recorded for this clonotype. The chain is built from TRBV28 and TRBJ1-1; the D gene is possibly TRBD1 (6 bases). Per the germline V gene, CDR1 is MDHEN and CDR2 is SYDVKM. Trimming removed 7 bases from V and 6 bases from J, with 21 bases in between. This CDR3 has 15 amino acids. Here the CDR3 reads CASTQERGIGSEAFF. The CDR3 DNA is TGTGCCAGCACCCAAGAAAGGGGGATTGGGTCTGAAGCTTTCTTT.

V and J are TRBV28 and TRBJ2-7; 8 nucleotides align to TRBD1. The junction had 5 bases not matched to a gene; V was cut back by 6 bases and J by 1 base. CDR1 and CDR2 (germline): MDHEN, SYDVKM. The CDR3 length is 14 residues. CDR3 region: CASRDRDRSYEQYF. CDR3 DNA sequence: TGTGCCAGCAGGGACAGGGACAGATCCTACGAGCAGTACTTC.

CDR3 residues: CASSRPLPGNTIYF. CDR3 in DNA: TGTGCCAGCAGCCGCCCCCTGCCTGGAAACACCATATATTTT. The rearrangement joins TRBV28 to TRBJ1-3; the D is unclear. V lost 6 bases and J 2 bases, leaving 11 bases between the germline ends. The CDR3 is 14 amino acids. Germline CDR1 MDHEN, CDR2 SYDVKM. The full variable domain, its missing parts supplied by reference TRBV28 and TRBJ1-3, is DVKVTQSSRYLVKRTGEKVFLECVQDMDHENMFWYRQDPGLGLRLIYFSYDVKMKEKGDIPEGYSVSREKKERFSLILESASTNQTSMYLCASSRPLPGNTIYFGEGSWLTVV.

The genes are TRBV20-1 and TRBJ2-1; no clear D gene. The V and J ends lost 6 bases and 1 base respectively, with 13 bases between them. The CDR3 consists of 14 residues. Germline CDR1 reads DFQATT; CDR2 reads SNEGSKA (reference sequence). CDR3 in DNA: TGCAGTGCCTCCTCGCGGTGGTCCTACAATGAGCAGTTCTTC. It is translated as CSASSRWSYNEQFF.

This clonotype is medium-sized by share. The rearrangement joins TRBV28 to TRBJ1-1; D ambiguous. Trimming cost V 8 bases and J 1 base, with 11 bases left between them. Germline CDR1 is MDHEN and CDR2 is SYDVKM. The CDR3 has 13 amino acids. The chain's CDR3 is CASLGGQNTEAFF. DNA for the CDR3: TGTGCCAGCCTCGGTGGTCAGAACACTGAAGCTTTCTTT. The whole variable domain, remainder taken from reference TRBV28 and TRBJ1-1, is DVKVTQSSRYLVKRTGEKVFLECVQDMDHENMFWYRQDPGLGLRLIYFSYDVKMKEKGDIPEGYSVSREKKERFSLILESASTNQTSMYLCASLGGQNTEAFFGQGTRLTVV.

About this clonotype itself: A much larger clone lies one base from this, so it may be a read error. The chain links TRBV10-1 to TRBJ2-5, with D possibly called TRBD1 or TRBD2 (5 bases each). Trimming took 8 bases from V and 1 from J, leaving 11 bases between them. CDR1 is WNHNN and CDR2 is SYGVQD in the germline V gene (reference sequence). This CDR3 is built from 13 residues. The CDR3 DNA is TGCGCCAGCTGCCGGGACCCCCAAGAGACCCAGTACTTC. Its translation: CASCRDPQETQYF.

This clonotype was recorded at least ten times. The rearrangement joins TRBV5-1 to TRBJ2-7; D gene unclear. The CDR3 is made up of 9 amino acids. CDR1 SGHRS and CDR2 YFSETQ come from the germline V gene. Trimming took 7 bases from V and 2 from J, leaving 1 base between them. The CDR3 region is CASPYEQYF. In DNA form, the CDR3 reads TGCGCCAGCCCCTACGAGCAGTACTTC.

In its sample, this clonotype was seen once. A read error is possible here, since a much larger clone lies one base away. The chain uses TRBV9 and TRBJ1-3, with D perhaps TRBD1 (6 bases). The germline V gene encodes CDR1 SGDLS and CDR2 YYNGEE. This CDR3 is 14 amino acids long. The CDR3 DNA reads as TGTGCCACCAGCGACAGGAGCTCTGGAAACACCATATATTTT. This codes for CATSDRSSGNTIYF.

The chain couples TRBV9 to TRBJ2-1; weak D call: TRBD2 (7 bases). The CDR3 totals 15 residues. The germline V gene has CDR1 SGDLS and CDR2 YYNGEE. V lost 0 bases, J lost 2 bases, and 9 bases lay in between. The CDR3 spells CASSVVGGPYNEQFF. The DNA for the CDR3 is TGTGCCAGCAGCGTAGTCGGGGGGCCCTACAATGAGCAGTTCTTC.

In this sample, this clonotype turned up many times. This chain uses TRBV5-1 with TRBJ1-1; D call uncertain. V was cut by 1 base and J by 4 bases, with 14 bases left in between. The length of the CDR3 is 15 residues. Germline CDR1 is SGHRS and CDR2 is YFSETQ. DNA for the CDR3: TGCGCCAGCAGCTTGATCCCCCTGGAAGGCACTGAAGCTTTCTTT. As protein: CASSLIPLEGTEAFF.

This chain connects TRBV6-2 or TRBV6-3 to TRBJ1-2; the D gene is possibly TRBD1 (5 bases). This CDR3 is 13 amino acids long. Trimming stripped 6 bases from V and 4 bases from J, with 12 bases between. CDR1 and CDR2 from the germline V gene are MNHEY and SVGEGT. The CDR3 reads CASRTLTVYGYTF. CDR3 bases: TGTGCCAGCAGGACCCTGACAGTCTATGGCTACACCTTC.

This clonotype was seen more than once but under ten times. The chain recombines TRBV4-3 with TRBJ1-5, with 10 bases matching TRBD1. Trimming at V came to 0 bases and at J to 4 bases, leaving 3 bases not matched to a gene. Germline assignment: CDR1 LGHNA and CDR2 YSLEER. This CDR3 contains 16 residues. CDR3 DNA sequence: TGCGCCAGCAGCCAAGATGGGACAGGGGCAAATCAGCCCCAGCATTTT. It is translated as CASSQDGTGANQPQHF.

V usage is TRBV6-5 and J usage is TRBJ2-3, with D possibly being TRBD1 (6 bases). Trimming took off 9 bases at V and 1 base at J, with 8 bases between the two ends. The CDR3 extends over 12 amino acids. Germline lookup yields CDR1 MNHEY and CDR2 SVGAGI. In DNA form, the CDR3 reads TGTGCCAGTGGACAGCGCACAGATACGCAGTATTTT. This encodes CASGQRTDTQYF.

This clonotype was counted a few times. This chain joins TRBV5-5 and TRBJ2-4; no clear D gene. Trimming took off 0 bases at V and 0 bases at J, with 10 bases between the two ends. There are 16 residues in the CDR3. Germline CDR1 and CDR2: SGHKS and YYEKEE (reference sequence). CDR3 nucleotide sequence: TGTGCCAGCAGCTTGGGAGACGGAATAGCCAAAAACATTCAGTACTTC. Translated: CASSLGDGIAKNIQYF.

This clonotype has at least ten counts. This CDR3 is CSARVPQSSYNEQFF. Written as DNA, the CDR3 is TGCAGTGCTAGAGTGCCCCAAAGCTCCTACAATGAGCAGTTCTTC. The chain has TRBV20-1 and TRBJ2-1, with D unresolved. Deletions cut 1 base from V and 0 bases from J, with 10 bases between. The CDR3 spans 15 residues. The V gene's germline CDR1 is DFQATT and CDR2 SNEGSKA (reference sequence).

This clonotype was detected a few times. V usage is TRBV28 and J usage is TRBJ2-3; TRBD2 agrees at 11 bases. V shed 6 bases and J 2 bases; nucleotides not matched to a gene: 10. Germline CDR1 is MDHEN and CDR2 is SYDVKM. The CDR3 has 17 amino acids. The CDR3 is CASSTNLAGGYTDTQYF. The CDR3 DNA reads TGTGCCAGCAGCACTAACCTAGCGGGAGGCTACACAGATACGCAGTATTTT.

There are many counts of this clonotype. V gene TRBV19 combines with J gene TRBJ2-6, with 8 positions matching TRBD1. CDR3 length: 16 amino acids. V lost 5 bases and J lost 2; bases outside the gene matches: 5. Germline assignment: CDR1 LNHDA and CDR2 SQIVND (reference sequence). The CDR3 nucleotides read TGTGCCAGTAGTTTCATGACAGGGGCTGGGGCCAACGTCCTGACTTTC. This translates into CASSFMTGAGANVLTF.

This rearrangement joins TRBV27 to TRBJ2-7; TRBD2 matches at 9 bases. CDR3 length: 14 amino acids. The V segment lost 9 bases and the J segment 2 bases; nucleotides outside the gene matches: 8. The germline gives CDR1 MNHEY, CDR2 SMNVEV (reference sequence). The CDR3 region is CASTSGGTTYEQYF. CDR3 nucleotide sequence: TGTGCCAGTACCAGCGGGGGGACGACCTACGAGCAGTACTTC.

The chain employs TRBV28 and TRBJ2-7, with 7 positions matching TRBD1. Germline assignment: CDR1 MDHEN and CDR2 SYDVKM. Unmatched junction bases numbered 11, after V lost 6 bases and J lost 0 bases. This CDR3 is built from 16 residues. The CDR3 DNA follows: TGTGCCAGCAGCCCCGTCGGACAGGTGATCTCCTACGAGCAGTACTTC. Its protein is CASSPVGQVISYEQYF.

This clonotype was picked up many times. The CDR3 sequence is CASSLRVFYNEQFF. The DNA of the CDR3 is TGTGCCAGCAGCTTGAGGGTGTTCTACAATGAGCAGTTCTTC. The gene calls are TRBV11-2 and TRBJ2-1; perhaps TRBD2 as D (5 bases). Germline-derived CDR1 and CDR2 are SGHAT and FQNNGV. The CDR3 length is 14 residues. Between the trimmed V and J ends, which lost 3 bases and 3 bases, there was a span of 9 bases.

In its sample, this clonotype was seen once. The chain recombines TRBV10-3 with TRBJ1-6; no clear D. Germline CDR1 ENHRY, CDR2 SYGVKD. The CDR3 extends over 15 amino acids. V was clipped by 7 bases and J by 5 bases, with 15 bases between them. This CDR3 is CAIKPTGTNNSPLHF. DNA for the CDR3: TGTGCCATCAAACCGACGGGCACCAATAATTCACCCCTCCACTTT.